The text below deals with one TCR beta chain. This specimen belongs to a study of blood T cell repertoires in COVID-19. Clinical histories supplied by participants themselves formed the basis of cohort assignment. Two consecutive negative NP/OP PCR tests, clearance, or resolved symptoms defined Cohort 3 recovery. Using immunoSEQ multiplex PCR, the repertoire was profiled, and TCRdb retains in-frame clones only, with some absent. The sample carries about 170,000 clones, about 88% recorded once. Trimming took 6 bases from V and 3 from J, leaving 18 bases between them. CDR3 length equals 16 residues. Germline V CDR1 and CDR2: LNHDA, SQIVND (reference sequence).

The chain carries TRBV19 and TRBJ1-5; D call uncertain. The source material was PBMCs or T cells enriched from blood (not recorded which). The clonotype comes from a woman aged 45-65 years who had recovered from COVID-19. CDR3 sequence reads: CASRAAVGLFNQPQHF. DNA for the CDR3: TGTGCCAGTAGAGCGGCGGTGGGGTTATTCAATCAGCCCCAGCATTTT.